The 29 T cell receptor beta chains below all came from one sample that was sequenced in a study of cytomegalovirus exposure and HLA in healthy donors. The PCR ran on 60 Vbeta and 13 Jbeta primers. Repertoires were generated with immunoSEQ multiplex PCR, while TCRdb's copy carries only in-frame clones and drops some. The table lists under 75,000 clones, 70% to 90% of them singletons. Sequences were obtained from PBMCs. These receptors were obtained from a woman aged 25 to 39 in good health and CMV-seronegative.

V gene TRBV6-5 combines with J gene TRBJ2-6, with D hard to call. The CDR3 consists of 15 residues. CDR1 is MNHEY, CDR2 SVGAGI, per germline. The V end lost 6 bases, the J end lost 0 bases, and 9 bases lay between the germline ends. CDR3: CASSIQDSGANVLTF. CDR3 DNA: TGTGCCAGCAGCATTCAGGACTCTGGGGCCAACGTCCTGACTTTC.

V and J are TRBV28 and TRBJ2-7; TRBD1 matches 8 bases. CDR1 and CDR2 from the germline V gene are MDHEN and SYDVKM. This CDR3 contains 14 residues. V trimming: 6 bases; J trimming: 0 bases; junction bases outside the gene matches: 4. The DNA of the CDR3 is TGTGCCAGCAGACCGGGACAGGCCTCCTACGAGCAGTACTTC. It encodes CASRPGQASYEQYF.

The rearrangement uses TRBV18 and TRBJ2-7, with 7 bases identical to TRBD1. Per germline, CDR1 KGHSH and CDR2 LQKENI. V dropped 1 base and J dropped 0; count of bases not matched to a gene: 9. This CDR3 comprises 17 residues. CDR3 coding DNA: TGTGCCAGCTCACCACTGGCGGCAGGGGGAACCTCCTACGAGCAGTACTTC. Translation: CASSPLAAGGTSYEQYF.

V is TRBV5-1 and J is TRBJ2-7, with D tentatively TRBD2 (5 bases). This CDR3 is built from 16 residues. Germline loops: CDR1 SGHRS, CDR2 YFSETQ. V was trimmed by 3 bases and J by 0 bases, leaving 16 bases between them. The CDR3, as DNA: TGCGCCAGCAGCTGGAGGTCGGCGGAGCGCTCCTACGAGCAGTACTTC. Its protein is CASSWRSAERSYEQYF.

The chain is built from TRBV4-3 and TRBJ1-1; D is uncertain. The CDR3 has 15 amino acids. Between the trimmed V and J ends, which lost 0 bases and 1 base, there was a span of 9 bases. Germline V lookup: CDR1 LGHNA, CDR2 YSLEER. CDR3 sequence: CASSQDPGPNTEAFF. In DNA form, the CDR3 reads TGCGCCAGCAGCCAAGATCCGGGTCCGAACACTGAAGCTTTCTTT.

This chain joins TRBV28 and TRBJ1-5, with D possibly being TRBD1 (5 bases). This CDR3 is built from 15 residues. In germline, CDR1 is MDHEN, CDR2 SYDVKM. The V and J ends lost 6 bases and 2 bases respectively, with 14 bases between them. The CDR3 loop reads CASSRNQGGNQPQHF. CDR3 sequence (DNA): TGTGCCAGCAGCCGGAACCAAGGGGGCAATCAGCCCCAGCATTTT.

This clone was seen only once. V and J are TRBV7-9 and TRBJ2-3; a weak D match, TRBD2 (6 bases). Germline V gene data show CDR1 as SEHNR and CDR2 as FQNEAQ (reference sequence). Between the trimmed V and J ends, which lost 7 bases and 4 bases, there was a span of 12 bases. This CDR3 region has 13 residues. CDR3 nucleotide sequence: TGTGCCAGCACCTCAAGCGGGTCAGATACGCAGTATTTT. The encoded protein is CASTSSGSDTQYF.

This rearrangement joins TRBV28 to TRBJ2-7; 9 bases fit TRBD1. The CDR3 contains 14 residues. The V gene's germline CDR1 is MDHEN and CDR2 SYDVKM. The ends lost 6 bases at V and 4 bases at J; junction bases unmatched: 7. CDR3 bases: TGTGCCAGCAGCACCGGGACAGGGCTTTACGAGCAGTACTTC. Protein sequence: CASSTGTGLYEQYF.

This chain's CDR3 is CASSLDRASVNEQFF. CDR3 DNA sequence: TGTGCCAGCAGCTTAGATCGGGCTAGCGTCAATGAGCAGTTCTTC. The chain recombines TRBV11-2 with TRBJ2-1; D might be TRBD2 (6 bases). The V end was cut by 0 bases, the J end by 6 bases, with 12 bases between. CDR1 SGHAT and CDR2 FQNNGV come from the germline V gene. This CDR3 has 15 amino acids.

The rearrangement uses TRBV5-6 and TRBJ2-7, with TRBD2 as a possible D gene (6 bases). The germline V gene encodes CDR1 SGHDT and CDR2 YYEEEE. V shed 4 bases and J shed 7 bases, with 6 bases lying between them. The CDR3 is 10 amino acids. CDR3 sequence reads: CASSGREQYF. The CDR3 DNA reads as TGTGCCAGCAGCGGGAGGGAGCAGTACTTC.

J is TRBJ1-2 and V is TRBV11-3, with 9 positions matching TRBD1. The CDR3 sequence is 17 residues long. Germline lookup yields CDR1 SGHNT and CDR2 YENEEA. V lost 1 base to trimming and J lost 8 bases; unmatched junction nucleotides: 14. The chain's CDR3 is CASSLASGTGSSAGYTF. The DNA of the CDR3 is TGTGCCAGCAGCTTAGCCTCTGGGACAGGGTCCTCTGCGGGCTACACCTTC.

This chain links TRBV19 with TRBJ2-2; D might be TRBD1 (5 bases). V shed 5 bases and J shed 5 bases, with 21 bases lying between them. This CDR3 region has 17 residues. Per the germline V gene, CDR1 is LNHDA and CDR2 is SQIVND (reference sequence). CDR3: CASSLPLRAFLTGELFF. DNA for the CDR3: TGTGCCAGTAGTTTACCACTCAGGGCATTCTTAACCGGGGAGCTGTTTTTT.

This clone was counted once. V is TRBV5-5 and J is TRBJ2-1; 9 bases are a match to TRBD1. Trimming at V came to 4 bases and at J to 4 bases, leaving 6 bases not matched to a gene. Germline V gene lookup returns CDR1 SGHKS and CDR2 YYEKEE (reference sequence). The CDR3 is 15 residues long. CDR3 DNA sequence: TGTGCCAGCAGCCCCGGGACAGGGTTTTACAATGAGCAGTTCTTC. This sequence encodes CASSPGTGFYNEQFF.

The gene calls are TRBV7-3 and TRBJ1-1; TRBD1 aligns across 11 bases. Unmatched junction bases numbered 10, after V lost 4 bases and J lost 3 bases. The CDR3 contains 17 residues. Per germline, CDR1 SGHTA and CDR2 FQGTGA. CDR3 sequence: CASSSAPGQGADTEAFF. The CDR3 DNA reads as TGTGCCAGCAGCTCTGCCCCCGGACAGGGGGCGGACACTGAAGCTTTCTTT.

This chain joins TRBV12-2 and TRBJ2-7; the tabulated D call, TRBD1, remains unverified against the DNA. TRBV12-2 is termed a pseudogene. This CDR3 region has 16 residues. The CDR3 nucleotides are TGTGCAAGTCGCTCACTGACAGGGGCGGGCTTCTACGAGCAGTACTTC. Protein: CASRSLTGAGFYEQYF.

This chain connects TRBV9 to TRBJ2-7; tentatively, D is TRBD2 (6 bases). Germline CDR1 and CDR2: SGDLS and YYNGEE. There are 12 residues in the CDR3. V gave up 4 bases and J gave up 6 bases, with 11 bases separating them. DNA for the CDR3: TGTGCCAGCAGCCAAGCCGGGGGCGAGCAGTACTTC. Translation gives CASSQAGGEQYF. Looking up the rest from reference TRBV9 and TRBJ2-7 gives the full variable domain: DSGVTQTPKHLITATGQRVTLRCSPRSGDLSVYWYQQSLDQGLQFLIQYYNGEERAKGNILERFSAQQFPDLHSELNLSSLELGDSALYFCASSQAGGEQYFGPGTRLTVT.

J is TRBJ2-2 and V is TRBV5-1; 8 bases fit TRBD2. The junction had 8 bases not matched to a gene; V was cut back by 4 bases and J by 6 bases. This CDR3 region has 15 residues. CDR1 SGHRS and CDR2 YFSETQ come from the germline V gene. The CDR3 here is CASSPSGRAPGELFF. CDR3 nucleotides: TGCGCCAGCAGCCCCTCCGGGAGGGCCCCCGGGGAGCTGTTTTTT.

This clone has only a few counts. CDR3 bases: TGTGCCTGGAGTTTCTCAGGAGGATACACTGAAGCTTTCTTT. Amino acid sequence: CAWSFSGGYTEAFF. The V call is TRBV30, the J call TRBJ1-1; D not certain. The ends were cut back, 2 bases at V and 3 bases at J, with 13 bases in the middle. Per germline, CDR1 GTSNPN and CDR2 SVGIG (reference sequence). The length of the CDR3 is 14 residues. The full variable domain, completed using reference TRBV30 and TRBJ1-1, is SQTIHQWPATLVQPVGSPLSLECTVEGTSNPNLYWYRQAAGRGLQLLFYSVGIGQISSEVPQNLSASRPQDRQFILSSKKLLLSDSGFYLCAWSFSGGYTEAFFGQGTRLTVV.

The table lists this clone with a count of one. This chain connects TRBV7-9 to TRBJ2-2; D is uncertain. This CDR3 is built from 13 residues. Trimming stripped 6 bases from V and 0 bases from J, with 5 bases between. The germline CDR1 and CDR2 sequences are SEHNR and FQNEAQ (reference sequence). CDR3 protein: CASRGANTGELFF. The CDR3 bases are TGTGCCAGCAGGGGCGCGAACACCGGGGAGCTGTTTTTT.

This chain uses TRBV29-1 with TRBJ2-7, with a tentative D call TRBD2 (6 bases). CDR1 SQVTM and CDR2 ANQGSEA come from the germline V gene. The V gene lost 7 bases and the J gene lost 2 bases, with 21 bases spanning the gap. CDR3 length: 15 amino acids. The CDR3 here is CSAGPGGTGPYEQYF. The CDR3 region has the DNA TGCAGCGCCGGCCCAGGAGGGACGGGGCCCTACGAGCAGTACTTC.

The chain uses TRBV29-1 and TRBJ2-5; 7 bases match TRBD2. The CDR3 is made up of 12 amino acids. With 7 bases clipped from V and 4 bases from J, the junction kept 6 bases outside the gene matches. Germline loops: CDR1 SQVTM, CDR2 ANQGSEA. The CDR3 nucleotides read TGCAGCGCCGCTAGCGGCCGAGAGACCCAGTACTTC. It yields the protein CSAASGRETQYF.

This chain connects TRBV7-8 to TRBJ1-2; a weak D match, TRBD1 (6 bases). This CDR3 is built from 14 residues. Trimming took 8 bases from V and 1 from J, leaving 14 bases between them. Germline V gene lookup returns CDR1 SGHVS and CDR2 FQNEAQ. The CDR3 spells CASRPGEVNYGYTF. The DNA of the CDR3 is TGTGCCAGCCGCCCAGGGGAAGTTAACTATGGCTACACCTTC.

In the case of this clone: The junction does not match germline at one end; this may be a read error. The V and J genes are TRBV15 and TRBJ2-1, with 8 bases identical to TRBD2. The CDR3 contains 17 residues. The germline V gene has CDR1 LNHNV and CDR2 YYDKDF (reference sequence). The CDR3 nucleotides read TGTGCCACCAGCAGAGGGGGTTCTGCGGGAGGATACAATGGGCAGTTCTTC. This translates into CATSRGGSAGGYNGQFF.

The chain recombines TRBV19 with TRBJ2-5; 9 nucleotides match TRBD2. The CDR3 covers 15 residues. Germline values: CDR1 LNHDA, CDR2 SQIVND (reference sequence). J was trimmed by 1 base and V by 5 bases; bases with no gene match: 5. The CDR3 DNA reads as TGTGCCAGTAGTCTTAGCGGGAGCTTCCAAGAGACCCAGTACTTC. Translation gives CASSLSGSFQETQYF.

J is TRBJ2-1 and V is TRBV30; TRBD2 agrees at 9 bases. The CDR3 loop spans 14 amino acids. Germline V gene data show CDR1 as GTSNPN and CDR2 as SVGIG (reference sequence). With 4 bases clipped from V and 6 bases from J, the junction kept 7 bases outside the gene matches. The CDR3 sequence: CAWTVKREANEQFF. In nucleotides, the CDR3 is TGTGCCTGGACGGTCAAGCGGGAGGCCAATGAGCAGTTCTTC.

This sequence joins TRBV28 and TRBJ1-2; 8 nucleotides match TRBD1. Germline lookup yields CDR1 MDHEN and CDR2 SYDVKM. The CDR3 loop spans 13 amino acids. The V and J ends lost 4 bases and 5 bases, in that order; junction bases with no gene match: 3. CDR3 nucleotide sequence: TGTGCCAGCAGTTCAGGGGGCGTGTATGGCTACACCTTC. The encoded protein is CASSSGGVYGYTF.

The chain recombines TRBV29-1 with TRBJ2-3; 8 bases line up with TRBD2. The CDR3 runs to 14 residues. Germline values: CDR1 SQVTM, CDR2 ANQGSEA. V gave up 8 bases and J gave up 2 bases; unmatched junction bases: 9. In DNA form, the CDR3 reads TGCAGCTTAAGAGCGGGAGCCGTCACAGATACGCAGTATTTT. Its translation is CSLRAGAVTDTQYF.

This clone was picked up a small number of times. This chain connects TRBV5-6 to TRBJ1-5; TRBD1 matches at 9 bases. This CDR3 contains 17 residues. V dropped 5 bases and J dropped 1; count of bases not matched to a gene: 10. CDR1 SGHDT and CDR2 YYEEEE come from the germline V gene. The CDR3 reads CASSTGGGMGSNQPQHF. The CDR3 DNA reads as TGTGCCAGCAGTACAGGGGGCGGGATGGGGAGCAATCAGCCCCAGCATTTT.

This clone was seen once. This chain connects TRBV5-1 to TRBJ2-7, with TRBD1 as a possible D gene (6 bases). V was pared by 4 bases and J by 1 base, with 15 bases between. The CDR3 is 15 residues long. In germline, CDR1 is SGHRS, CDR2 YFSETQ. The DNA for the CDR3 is TGCGCCAGCAGCCCCCCCGTGGGGGCGTCCTACGAGCAGTACTTC. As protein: CASSPPVGASYEQYF.